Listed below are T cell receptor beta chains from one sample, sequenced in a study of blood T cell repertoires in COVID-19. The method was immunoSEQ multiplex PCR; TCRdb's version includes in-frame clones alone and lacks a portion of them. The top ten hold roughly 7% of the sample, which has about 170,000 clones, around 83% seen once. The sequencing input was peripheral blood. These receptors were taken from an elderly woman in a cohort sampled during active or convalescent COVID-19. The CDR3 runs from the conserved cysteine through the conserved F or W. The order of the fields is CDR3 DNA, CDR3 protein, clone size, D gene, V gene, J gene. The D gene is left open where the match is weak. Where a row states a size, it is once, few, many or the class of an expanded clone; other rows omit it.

TGTGCCAGCTCAGCGACTAGCGGGAGCACAGATACGCAGTATTTT	CASSATSGSTDTQYF	once	TRBD2	TRBV18	TRBJ2-3
TGTGCCAGCAGCTTAGGACAGGGCTCGAACACTGAAGCTTTCTTT	CASSLGQGSNTEAFF	NA	TRBD1	TRBV9	TRBJ1-1
TGTGCCAGCAGCGTCTCAGGTGGGGGCGAAGCTTTCTTT	CASSVSGGGEAFF	NA	NA	TRBV9	TRBJ1-1
TGTGCCAGCAGCCGGGACAGGGACCACGAGCAGTACTTC	CASSRDRDHEQYF	NA	TRBD1	TRBV6-5	TRBJ2-7
TGCGCCAGCAACGGACTAGCGGGGAACACAGATACGCAGTATTTT	CASNGLAGNTDTQYF	NA	TRBD2	TRBV5-1	TRBJ2-3
TGTGCCAGTCTAAGGGGGCTTCGAGAGACCCAGTACTTC	CASLRGLRETQYF	NA	TRBD1	TRBV6-5	TRBJ2-5
TGTGCCAGCAGTTACATTTCGGCAGGGGGCTTTAACGTCCCGGGGGAGCTGTTTTTT	CASSYISAGGFNVPGELFF	NA	TRBD1	TRBV6-7	TRBJ2-2
TGCGCCAGCAGCTCACAGGCAAACACTGAAGCTTTCTTT	CASSSQANTEAFF	NA	NA	TRBV10-2	TRBJ1-1
TGTGCCAGCAGTCCCCGGGACAGGGGGCAACATTTT	CASSPRDRGQHF	NA	TRBD1	TRBV6-2/TRBV6-3	TRBJ1-5
TGTGCCAGCAGCCCTACTTTTGGGACTAGCGGGGGGGCGAACACCGGGGAGCTGTTTTTT	CASSPTFGTSGGANTGELFF	NA	TRBD2	TRBV14	TRBJ2-2
TGTGCTAGTGGTAACAGGGAGAACACCGGGGAGCTGTTTTTT	CASGNRENTGELFF	NA	NA	TRBV12-5	TRBJ2-2
TGTGCCAGCAGCACACGGGCCGCCGAGGGTGGGGCTTTCTTT	CASSTRAAEGGAFF	NA	NA	TRBV11-2	TRBJ1-1
TGTGCCAGCAGTGAAATTAGGAGCCACAGGGGTGGCTACACCTTC	CASSEIRSHRGGYTF	NA	TRBD1	TRBV6-1	TRBJ1-2
TGTGCCAGCAGCGGACAAACAGGGAATCCTCGGGAGCAGTACTTC	CASSGQTGNPREQYF	NA	NA	TRBV14	TRBJ2-7
TGTGCCAGTAGTATTACAGGGGGCGCGGGCATTCAGTACTTC	CASSITGGAGIQYF	NA	TRBD1	TRBV19	TRBJ2-4